The clone carrying this T cell receptor (beta chain) was counted a few times. Trimming removed 8 bases at V and 5 bases at J, with 19 bases between. The germline V gene has CDR1 DFQATT and CDR2 SNEGSKA (reference sequence). The CDR3 is 14 residues long. The sample is drawn from a study of blood T cells in healthy people across ages. Through a sample-barcoded 5' primer and a J-beta primer mix, a second PCR was run for roughly 6 to 11 cycles. A single record per CDR3 protein comes from TCRdb applying MiXCR to the 5' RACE reads. The sample has roughly 2 million distinct CDR3 sequences, about 50% seen once.

The genes are TRBV20-1 and TRBJ2-4, with D unclear. What was sequenced was blood. This sequence originates from a woman aged 40-49 years in good health. The CDR3 DNA sequence: TGCAGTATCCCAGAAGGCGGCGAGGAAAACATTCAGTACTTC. Its translation: CSIPEGGEENIQYF.